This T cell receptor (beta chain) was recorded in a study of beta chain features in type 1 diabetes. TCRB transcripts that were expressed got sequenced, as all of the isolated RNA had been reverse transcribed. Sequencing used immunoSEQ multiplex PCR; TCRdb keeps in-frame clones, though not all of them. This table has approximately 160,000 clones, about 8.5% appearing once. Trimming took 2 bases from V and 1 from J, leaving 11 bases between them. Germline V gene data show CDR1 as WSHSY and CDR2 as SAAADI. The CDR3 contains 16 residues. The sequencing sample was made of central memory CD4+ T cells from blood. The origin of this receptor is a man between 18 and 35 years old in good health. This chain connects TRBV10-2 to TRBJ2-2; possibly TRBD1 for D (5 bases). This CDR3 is CASSEGHRRNTGELFF. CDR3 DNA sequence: TGCGCCAGCAGTGAGGGGCACAGGAGGAACACCGGGGAGCTGTTTTTT.